This T cell receptor (beta chain) was identified during a study of identical twins' blood T cells. MiXCR, applied by TCRdb to the 5' RACE reads, yields one record per CDR3 protein. The sample holds around 380,000 distinct CDR3 sequences, over 25% seen once. The donors were healthy female monozygous twins, three pairs in total. The TCR was taken from a woman aged 18-49 years in good health. Sequencing was done on a sample of PBMCs.

CDR3 residues: CASSSNGVYGYTF. CDR3 sequence (DNA): TGTGCCAGCAGTTCGAACGGGGTCTATGGCTACACCTTC. The genes are TRBV6-5 and TRBJ1-2; D unclear. CDR1 is MNHEY and CDR2 is SVGAGI in the germline V gene. This CDR3 is 13 amino acids long. Between the trimmed V and J ends, which lost 4 bases and 4 bases, there was a span of 10 bases.